Only a few counts were recorded for the clone carrying this T cell receptor (beta chain). Germline V CDR1 and CDR2: LGHDT, YNNKEL (reference sequence). The CDR3 runs to 15 residues. The V gene lost 1 base and the J gene lost 8 bases, with 15 bases spanning the gap. The data originate from a study of patients and donors after allogeneic stem cell transplantation. Using its own MiXCR run on the RT-PCR reads, TCRdb lists one record per CDR3 protein. The sample consists of 800,000 to 1,000,000 distinct CDR3 sequences, 15% to 20% of them appearing once. The TCR comes from a human donor who was either an allogeneic HSCT recipient or a stem cell or donor lymphocyte infusion donor (not recorded which). It is not recorded whose cells these are; they may come from a transplant donor. V gene TRBV3-1 combines with J gene TRBJ1-5; D possibly corresponds to TRBD1 (6 bases). The sample taken for sequencing was blood, either unsorted or a sorted T cell fraction (not recorded which). CDR3 DNA sequence: TGTGCCAGCAGCCAAGGGACCGGGACACTTAAGCCCCAGCATTTT. Its translation is CASSQGTGTLKPQHF. Complete variable domain (other parts from reference TRBV3-1 and TRBJ1-5): DTAVSQTPKYLVTQMGNDKSIKCEQNLGHDTMYWYKQDSKKFLKIMFSYNNKELIINETVPNRFSPKSPDKAHLNLHINSLELGDSAVYFCASSQGTGTLKPQHFGDGTRLSIL.